This TCR beta chain was identified during a study of blood T cell repertoires in COVID-19. Study-level background: COVID-19 samples from acute and convalescent phases originated in the United States, Italy and Spain.

The method was immunoSEQ multiplex PCR; TCRdb's version includes in-frame clones alone and lacks a portion of them. The sample consists of 330,000 or so clones, 92% of them appearing once. V was trimmed by 5 bases and J by 6 bases, leaving 17 bases between them. The germline gives CDR1 SGHTA, CDR2 FQGNSA. The CDR3 totals 14 residues. This rearrangement joins TRBV7-2 to TRBJ2-7; D perhaps matches TRBD1 (6 bases). Sequenced: PBMCs or T cells enriched from blood (not recorded which). This sequence originates from a woman aged 25 to 39 who had recovered from COVID-19. CDR3 DNA sequence: TGTGCCAGCAGCCTCCGGGACACCTCCGGCGAGCAGTACTTC. Protein sequence: CASSLRDTSGEQYF.